This TCR beta chain stems from a study of metastatic and nonmetastatic thyroid tumors. This clone was seen repeatedly, ten times or more. The V gene's germline CDR1 is DFQATT and CDR2 SNEGSKA (reference sequence). There are 10 residues in the CDR3. Until they underwent thyroid surgery, no patient had received any treatment. Per the authors' pipeline: To classify distant metastasis in papillary thyroid cancer, a model was built from CDR3 differences across clinicopathological groups. TCRdb recomputed clones from the PCR reads via MiXCR. TCRdb's processing, not the study's, gives the V and J calls here. The sample contains around 46,000 clones, roughly a fifth of which appear only once.

The sequence came from a male donor with papillary thyroid cancer or a benign thyroid nodule (not recorded which). Some clones in this sample may be carry-over from other donors' samples. The chain has TRBV20-1 and TRBJ2-7; D possibly corresponds to TRBD1 (5 bases). Sequenced input: blood. CDR3 coding DNA: TGCAGGGGGCCATCCTACGAGCAGTACTTC. As protein: CRGPSYEQYF.